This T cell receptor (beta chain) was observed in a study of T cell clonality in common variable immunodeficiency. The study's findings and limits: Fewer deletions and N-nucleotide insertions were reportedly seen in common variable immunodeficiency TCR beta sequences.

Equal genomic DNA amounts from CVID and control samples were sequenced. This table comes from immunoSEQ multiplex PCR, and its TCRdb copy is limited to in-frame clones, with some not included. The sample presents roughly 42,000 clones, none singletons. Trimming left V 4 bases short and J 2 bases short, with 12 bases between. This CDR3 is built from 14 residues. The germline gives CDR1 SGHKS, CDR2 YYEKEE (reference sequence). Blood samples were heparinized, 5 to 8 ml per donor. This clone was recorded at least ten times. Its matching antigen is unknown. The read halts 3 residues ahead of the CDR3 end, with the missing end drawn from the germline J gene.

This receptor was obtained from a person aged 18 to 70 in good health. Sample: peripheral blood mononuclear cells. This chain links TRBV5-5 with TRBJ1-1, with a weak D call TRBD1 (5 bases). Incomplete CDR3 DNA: TGTGCCAGCAGCCGCGGGACTTTTAACACTGAA. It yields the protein CASSRGTFNTE. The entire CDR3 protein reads CASSRGTFNTEAFF.